The following is a T cell receptor (beta chain) sequence with its context. These data belong to a study of CD8 T cells in Susac syndrome. Random-hexamer reverse transcription was applied to roughly 0.5 to 1 ug RNA. It was immunoSEQ multiplex PCR that amplified TCR beta CDR3 across 54 Vbeta and 13 Jbeta. Each CDR3 protein is one row after TCRdb ran MiXCR on the immunoSEQ multiplex PCR reads. The table includes roughly 28,000 distinct CDR3 sequences, roughly 94% detected once. Controls were healthy donors (matched for age and sex). TEMRA cells were FACS-enriched, unlike CD8+ and CD4+ T cells, which were negatively isolated. Trimming cost V 0 bases and J 6 bases, with 7 bases left between them. The germline V gene encodes CDR1 MNHNY and CDR2 SVGAGI (reference sequence). The CDR3 totals 13 residues.

Sequences were obtained from CD8+ T cells from PBMCs. The clonotype was recovered from a human donor in good health. The rearrangement uses TRBV6-6 and TRBJ2-3; D unclear. Here the CDR3 reads CASSYSSVDTQYF. For the CDR3, the DNA is TGTGCCAGCAGTTACTCATCAGTGGATACGCAGTATTTT.